This T cell receptor (beta chain) derives from a study of cytomegalovirus exposure and HLA in healthy donors (TCRdb year 2017). About the study as a whole: An earlier analysis of approximately 640 of the donors reported approximately 270 Gb of sequence data and more than 90 million unique TCR beta sequences from about 179 million T cells. An early release covering just under 650 HLA-typed donors comprised about 320 gigabases of sequencing data and tens of millions of unique TCR sequences. Of the 350 to 450 genotyped donors, 65% to 90% fell in the genetic ancestry cluster associated with self-reported Caucasian donors. The study aimed to test whether signatures of past pathogen exposure could be identified by cataloging public T cell receptors. The study used immunosequencing to profile the T cell repertoires of some 600 subjects and linked those repertoires to cytomegalovirus serostatus. Besides the first cohort of some 670 subjects, a separate validation cohort made up of roughly 130 different subjects was used. The study combined high-throughput TCR immunosequencing, statistical association of individual TCRs with disease status, and machine learning to predict cytomegalovirus infection status. A later analysis re-analyzed previously published TCR beta repertoires from hundreds of donors and added high-resolution HLA genotyping to study TCR occurrence patterns. In the later analysis, no new phenotypic data were used to find candidate immune exposures; instead, reliance was placed on TCR beta sequences and their occurrence across donors. An earlier analysis of 587 of the donors used high-throughput TCR beta sequencing to judge whether each TCR beta V gene segment behaved as functional or pseudogenic. Donor age, sex, ethnicity and CMV serostatus were compiled together with the repertoire data. A later genetic analysis took genome-wide SNP genotypes for about three fifths of the roughly 670 donors and used that subset as a discovery cohort. All discovery cohort repertoires had been generated on a single sequencing platform. Class I and class II HLA loci were covered by the typing at four-digit resolution. Typing coverage differed by locus: A, B, C, DRB1 and DQB1 were typed in roughly 629-630 donors, DQA1 in about 550, DPA1 in around 610, and DPB1 in roughly 450. Roughly five DR-DQ haplotypes were treated as single units for association and clustering because of strong linkage in the cohort. Among about 400 genotyped donors of the cohort, an average of approximately 240,000 unique TCR beta nucleotide sequences was sequenced per donor, of which about 20% were non-productive.

Study-wide findings and limitations: About 17 rarely observed V segments, including chromosome 9 orphons, were excluded from the earlier analysis of some 590 of the donors because counts were too low. The only immune exposure information available for the cohort was CMV serostatus. Three of the identified cytomegalovirus-associated TCR beta chains were confirmed in vitro to be specific for cytomegalovirus antigens. V-gene and J-gene trimming of TCR beta chains was associated with a missense DCLRE1C variant in a later genetic analysis, and the association was replicated in an independent cohort. The authors suggested that the approach could potentially be extended to other disease states and immunological phenotypes. In a later analysis, several top co-occurrence clusters were reported to appear linked to parvovirus B19, influenza, CMV and Epstein-Barr virus. The presence/absence analyses assumed that sequencing depth was roughly uniform across donors, and that assumption may not be true. The classifier was reported to diagnose cytomegalovirus status with high specificity and sensitivity in both the original and validation cohorts. Strong co-occurrence of HLA alleles, especially DR and DQ, made assigning TCR associations to individual alleles difficult. A further reported finding was that TCR beta sequences accurately predicted the HLA-A and HLA-B alleles for most subjects in the first cohort. Because some donors lacked HLA typing at each locus, the association tests relied only on the typed subset. Broadly in line with IMGT annotations, most TCR beta V segments showed up in productive rearrangements about 87% or about 30% of the time in an earlier analysis of under 700 of the donors. In a later analysis, TCR association rates were found to vary across HLA loci, with the most associated TCRs seen for DRB1 alleles and the fewest for HLA-C alleles. Compared with equally common non-associated chains, HLA-associated TCR beta chains in a later analysis were more clonally expanded and had lower generation probabilities. At a false discovery rate of 0.05, a later analysis linked 15,000 to 20,000 TCR beta sequences to specific HLA alleles. A later genetic analysis reported fewer N-insertions in productive TCRs among donors in an Asian-associated ancestry cluster than the approximately 700-donor mean. The sequencing pipeline was judged likely to have produced a cluster of highly shared sequence variants as a technical artifact. The 87-base-pair reads could not distinguish some IMGT-functional V segments, including TRBV6-2 and TRBV6-3, so those segments were excluded. Correlated functional status among segregating V segments might reflect linkage disequilibrium, but an unknown experimental factor could not be ruled out. A total of 150 or so TCR beta chains were listed by the study as associated with cytomegalovirus. The cohort was sequenced for TCR beta chains only, and without alpha or paired-chain data the features that could be detected were limited. Across donors, most TCR sequences were observed very rarely, whereas some public TCRs were present in many individuals. According to a later analysis, most CMV-associated TCR beta chains appeared to be HLA-restricted, and the HLA associations seemed to be driven largely by CMV exposure.

Regarding this clone: Its antigen remains unidentified. No much larger clone exists at a distance of one base, and base qualities are not known.

The cohort comprised 710 or so healthy bone marrow donors. At the time of sampling, every cohort member was nominally healthy, though immune exposures that went unrecorded were likely present. The donor was CMV seronegative and belonged to the group of over 350 seronegative cohort members. Each donor provided a peripheral blood sample, and peripheral blood mononuclear cells were used for TCR beta sequencing. Genomic DNA extraction from the blood cell samples was performed with the Qiagen DNeasy Blood Extraction Kit. Library preparation employed the immunoSEQ multiplex PCR assay. The multiplex PCR relied on a mix of 60 forward primers for TCR Vbeta segments and 13 reverse primers for TCR Jbeta segments. The CDR3 region of rearranged TCR beta genes was amplified from genomic DNA by a multiplex PCR assay. The Illumina HiSeq System was used to sequence the amplified TCR beta libraries as 87-base-pair reads. Turning to the authors' computational methods: A later analysis counted tens of millions of unique TCR beta chains across the 666 repertoires, and some 11 million of these chains were shared by at least two donors. A nearest-neighbor algorithm error-corrected the raw reads and collapsed the reads into unique sequences, merging closely related sequences to remove PCR and sequencing errors. Alignment of CDR3 sequences to IMGT reference sequences was used to assign V, D and J gene segments. For a sequence to be retained, a match of at least six nucleotides was required to both a V gene segment and a J gene segment. Rearrangements were classified as productive when the CDR3 lacked stop codons and remained in frame with V and J, and all other rearrangements were classified as non-productive. Following IMGT convention, CDR3 was defined as the stretch from the second conserved V-encoded cysteine up to the conserved J-encoded phenylalanine. Sequences without an unambiguous match to a single V gene segment were excluded from the earlier analysis of about 640 of the donors. In an earlier analysis of almost 600 of the donors, a V segment was called functional when productive rearrangements were above 56.7%, and segregating when the standard deviation between donors exceeded 5%. A statistical classification framework was developed to diagnose cytomegalovirus status using the catalog of TCR beta chain sequences. In a later analysis, V and J genes were assigned by comparing TCR nucleotide sequences against IMGT/GENE-DB human TR gene sequences. Using the TCRdist pipeline, a later analysis assigned CDR3 sequences along with most-parsimonious VDJ recombination scenarios. In a later analysis, every TCR beta chain was defined by the combination of its CDR3 amino acid sequence and its V-gene family, and reads without a unique V-gene family were dropped. As a way to deal with suspected cross-contamination and a sequencing artifact, a later analysis dropped over 550 nucleotide sequences that were highly shared and had low generation probability. In a later analysis, a clonal expansion index for each public chain was calculated from normalized within-repertoire ranks of inferred template counts. In a later analysis, generation probabilities were computed using a VDJ recombination model fitted to out-of-frame rearrangements, and the results were checked against IGoR. In a later analysis, TCR-TCR, TCR-HLA and TCR-CMV co-occurrence was scored with hypergeometric tests, and a repertoire-size bias correction was applied to TCR pairs. To estimate false discovery rates, a later analysis permuted the HLA or CMV assignments 20 times. In a later analysis, co-occurring TCRs were grouped with DBSCAN, and TCRdist sequence similarity was added when clustering was performed within HLA-allele-positive subsets. Repertoires with fewer than 30,000 or more than 120,000 public chains were left out of co-occurrence clustering, as were roughly five repertoires with anomalous nucleotide sharing. TCRdb's version of the immuneACCESS table is confined to in-frame rearrangements and falls short of the full clone set. An unresolved V gene accounts for under half of the shortfall where checked; the remainder is of unknown origin. Clone size and the V and J calls come from that table; the DNA yielded D and trimming. In all, the sample holds approximately 190,000 clones, and about 81% of those were seen once. The biggest ten clones account for about 0.78% of the sample.

The CDR3 holds 14 amino acids from the cysteine to the phenylalanine. Only CDR3 DNA is held: 42 bases, read in frame from base 1. V is reduced by 7 bases and J by 4 bases, leaving a spacing of 16 bases between them. CDR1 and CDR2, per the germline V gene (reference sequence), are SEHNR and FQNEAQ. Sequencing input: PBMCs. The V and J segments used are TRBV7-9 and TRBJ2-5, and possibly TRBD1, on 6 matching bases. This TCR came from a woman younger than 30 in good health and CMV-seronegative. The CDR3 amino acid sequence is: CASTKTGDRETQYF. The DNA reads as follows: TGTGCCAGCACCAAGACAGGAGATCGAGAGACCCAGTACTTC. Joined to the reference TRBV7-9 and TRBJ2-5 proteins, this CDR3 gives the full variable domain: DTGVSQNPRHKITKRGQNVTFRCDPISEHNRLYWYRQTLGQGPEFLTYFQNEAQLEKSRLLSDRFSAERPKGSFSTLEIQRTEQGDSAMYLCASTKTGDRETQYFGPGTRLLVL.